Reported below is one TCR beta chain. Its specificity is unknown. TCRdb analysed the reads with MiXCR anew, one entry per CDR3 protein. Here the sample spans about 63,000 distinct CDR3 sequences, 20% being singletons. Germline V CDR1 and CDR2: SEHNR, FQNEAQ (reference sequence). The CDR3 runs to 15 residues. After removal of 5 bases from V and 4 bases from J, the junction contained 7 bases not matched to a gene. This entry belongs to a study of T cell repertoires in cytomegalovirus infection. General observations from the study: The cumulative frequency of public TCR beta families identified carriers of CMV plus the relevant HLA.

This receptor was identified in a human donor in good health (CMV status not recorded). Some clones in this sample may be carry-over from other donors' samples. The rearrangement links TRBV7-9 to TRBJ1-4; 7 positions agree with TRBD1. The sample here was CD8+ T cells from cultured PBMCs, taken from culture after CMV antigen stimulation. CDR3 nucleotides: TGTGCCAGCAGCATTTCCACAGGGGTTAATGAAAAACTGTTTTTT. This gives the protein CASSISTGVNEKLFF.